Listed below are T cell receptor beta chains from one sample, sequenced in a study of T-cell memory formation after mild COVID-19. In TCRdb, the 5' RACE reads were re-called with MiXCR into one record per CDR3 protein. The sample lists 250,000 to 400,000 distinct CDR3 sequences; approximately 14% were seen once. Sample: PBMCs or a T cell subset sorted from them (not recorded which). Receptors were obtained from a young man who had mild COVID-19 (a few samples of this study predate the infection). Cell type and time point are not known. Both conserved end residues are part of each CDR3. Each record gives: V gene, D gene, J gene, clone size, CDR3 length, CDR3 protein, CDR3 DNA. A D gene is named only where the DNA matches it firmly. Clone size is stated in some rows and not others, as once, few, many or a class when expanded.

TRBV29-1	-	TRBJ1-2	-	11	CSGTVIDGYTF	TGCAGCGGGACGGTGATTGATGGCTACACCTTC
TRBV11-2	TRBD2	TRBJ2-3	few	18	CASSLVGTSGGIADTQYF	TGTGCCAGCAGCTTAGTAGGGACTAGCGGGGGAATAGCAGATACGCAGTATTTT
TRBV2	TRBD1	TRBJ1-1	few	16	CASRGQGAGMNTEAFF	TGTGCCAGCAGGGGACAGGGGGCGGGAATGAACACTGAAGCTTTCTTT
TRBV27	-	TRBJ2-7	few	14	CASSRDPQAYEQYF	TGTGCCAGCAGTCGGGACCCCCAGGCCTACGAGCAGTACTTC
TRBV18	TRBD1	TRBJ2-5	few	15	CASSPTTGFLETQYF	TGTGCCAGCTCACCGACGACAGGGTTTTTGGAGACCCAGTACTTC
TRBV7-8	-	TRBJ2-2	many	16	CASSLVPQGGGGELFF	TGTGCCAGCAGCTTAGTGCCACAGGGAGGAGGCGGGGAGCTGTTTTTT
TRBV18	-	TRBJ1-1	-	13	CASSPLGGPEAFF	TGTGCCAGCTCACCACTCGGAGGGCCTGAAGCTTTCTTT
TRBV9	TRBD2	TRBJ2-5	-	17	CASSVFETSETQETQYF	TGTGCCAGCAGCGTTTTCGAAACTAGCGAGACACAAGAGACCCAGTACTTC
TRBV4-1	TRBD1	TRBJ1-5	-	13	CASTDRVGQPQHF	TGCGCCAGTACTGACAGGGTTGGCCAGCCCCAGCATTTT
TRBV19	-	TRBJ1-1	few	13	CASSTGGNTEAFF	TGTGCCAGTAGTACCGGTGGGAACACTGAAGCTTTCTTT
TRBV7-6	-	TRBJ2-1	-	13	CASSLGIRDEQFF	TGTGCCAGCAGCTTAGGAATACGGGATGAGCAGTTCTTC
TRBV30	-	TRBJ2-7	-	14	CAWSVGGPTGEQYF	TGTGCCTGGAGTGTAGGGGGGCCGACTGGGGAGCAGTACTTC
TRBV5-1	-	TRBJ1-2	few	13	CASSSPGHYGYTF	TGCGCCAGCAGCTCTCCGGGCCATTATGGCTACACCTTC
TRBV4-3	-	TRBJ2-4	many	15	CASSQSNMGKNIQYF	TGCGCCAGCAGCCAGAGCAACATGGGCAAAAACATTCAGTACTTC
TRBV21-1	-	TRBJ2-4	few	13	CASSKGPVYIQYF	TGTGCCAGCAGCAAAGGCCCCGTATACATTCAGTACTTC
TRBV12-3/TRBV12-4	-	TRBJ2-1	many	12	CASSRRGDEQFF	TGTGCCAGCAGTCGCCGGGGCGATGAGCAGTTCTTC
TRBV12-3/TRBV12-4	-	TRBJ1-2	-	13	CASSLGKLYGYTF	TGTGCCAGCAGTTTAGGGAAGCTCTATGGCTACACCTTC
TRBV4-3	-	TRBJ2-3	many	16	CASSQDEGQSTDTQYF	TGCGCCAGCAGCCAAGATGAGGGGCAGTCCACAGATACGCAGTATTTT
TRBV12-3/TRBV12-4	TRBD1	TRBJ2-5	few	15	CASSPRDRRPETQYF	TGTGCCAGCAGTCCACGGGACAGGAGGCCAGAGACCCAGTACTTC
TRBV7-8	-	TRBJ2-1	-	11	CASSDIYEQFF	TGTGCCAGCAGCGATATCTATGAGCAGTTCTTC
TRBV5-6	-	TRBJ2-7	-	13	CASTYQPSYEQYF	TGTGCCAGCACCTACCAACCTTCCTACGAGCAGTACTTC
TRBV20-1	-	TRBJ2-2	-	14	CSAYDRMNTGELFF	TGCAGTGCTTATGACAGGATGAACACCGGGGAGCTGTTTTTT
TRBV19	-	TRBJ2-1	few	14	CASSIRIGANEQFF	TGTGCCAGTAGTATTAGGATCGGGGCGAATGAGCAGTTCTTC
TRBV13	-	TRBJ2-7	-	15	CASSLGRAESYEQYF	TGTGCCAGCAGCTTAGGCCGGGCAGAGTCCTACGAGCAGTACTTC
TRBV5-8	-	TRBJ2-1	few	15	CASAVSPGTYNEQFF	TGTGCCAGTGCCGTTTCCCCGGGTACCTACAATGAGCAGTTCTTC
TRBV6-1	TRBD1	TRBJ1-2	-	13	CASSKPGQGGYTF	TGTGCCAGCAGTAAACCGGGACAGGGAGGCTACACCTTC
TRBV2	-	TRBJ2-1	once	14	CASSEGTLYNEQFF	TGTGCCAGCAGTGAGGGTACCCTCTACAATGAGCAGTTCTTC
TRBV6-1	TRBD1	TRBJ1-5	-	15	CASSGLTGLDQPQHF	TGTGCCAGCAGTGGATTGACAGGGTTGGATCAGCCCCAGCATTTT
TRBV20-1	TRBD2	TRBJ2-5	-	13	CGARAGLEETQYF	TGCGGTGCTAGAGCGGGACTGGAAGAGACCCAGTACTTC
TRBV7-9	-	TRBJ1-3	once	17	CASSQIADSHSGNTIYF	TGTGCCAGCAGCCAAATCGCTGACAGTCACTCTGGAAACACCATATATTTT
TRBV5-1	TRBD1	TRBJ2-1	many	14	CASSFRTGGNEQFF	TGCGCCAGCAGCTTTCGGACAGGGGGCAATGAGCAGTTCTTC
TRBV4-2	-	TRBJ2-7	-	14	CASSQGTVTYEQYF	TGTGCCAGCAGCCAAGGGACAGTTACCTACGAGCAGTACTTC
TRBV20-1	-	TRBJ2-5	few	11	CSARWQETQYF	TGCAGTGCGAGATGGCAAGAGACCCAGTACTTC
TRBV12-5	-	TRBJ2-7	-	16	CASGLVMVGNTYEQYF	TGTGCTAGTGGTTTGGTAATGGTCGGGAACACCTACGAGCAGTACTTC
TRBV10-3	TRBD1	TRBJ2-7	-	13	CAISRTGHGEQYF	TGTGCCATCAGCCGGACAGGGCACGGCGAGCAGTACTTC
TRBV25-1	-	TRBJ2-3	-	15	CASSEFDPRGDTQYF	TGTGCCAGCAGTGAATTTGATCCCCGGGGAGATACGCAGTATTTT
TRBV20-1	-	TRBJ2-5	few	13	CSGPGSDQETQYF	TGCAGTGGACCAGGCTCCGACCAAGAGACCCAGTACTTC
TRBV7-6	-	TRBJ2-2	few	17	CASSPNQGGGPTGELFF	TGTGCCAGCAGCCCAAACCAGGGCGGGGGCCCCACCGGGGAGCTGTTTTTT
TRBV19	-	TRBJ1-5	-	15	CASTSTQGGHQPQHF	TGTGCCAGTACCAGTACCCAGGGAGGACATCAGCCCCAGCATTTT
TRBV5-1	-	TRBJ2-1	few	15	CASSVGGRLDNEQFF	TGCGCCAGCAGCGTAGGGGGGAGGTTGGACAATGAGCAGTTCTTC
TRBV7-9	TRBD2	TRBJ2-5	few	15	CASSQGTTGEETQYF	TGTGCCAGCAGCCAAGGGACTACCGGGGAAGAGACCCAGTACTTC
TRBV20-1	TRBD1	TRBJ2-3	-	15	CSAGRTGPSTDTQYF	TGCAGTGCTGGGAGGACAGGGCCTAGCACAGATACGCAGTATTTT
TRBV5-6	-	TRBJ2-7	many	13	CASRRLGNYEQYF	TGTGCCAGCCGCCGCCTGGGGAACTACGAGCAGTACTTC
TRBV18	TRBD1	TRBJ1-1	-	15	CASSHKDRVNTEAFF	TGTGCCAGCTCACACAAGGACAGGGTGAACACTGAAGCTTTCTTT
TRBV5-1	-	TRBJ1-1	few	14	CASSREQMNTEAFF	TGCGCCAGCAGCCGGGAGCAGATGAACACTGAAGCTTTCTTT